This TCR beta chain was sequenced for a study of blood T cells in healthy people across ages (dated by TCRdb to 2013 to 2016). Notes on the research overall: In model experiments, template switching captured roughly one uniquely barcoded TCR beta cDNA molecule for every two T cells. The donors were divided into four age groups: young (average approximately 17 years), middle-aged (approximately 42), aged (about 60) and long-lived (roughly 88). Using the same blood draw, the study looked at two additional independent replicas of 1 million unique cDNA reads for two donors, one aged 18 to 29 and the other aged 80 or older. To track age-related changes in TCR beta repertoire diversity, the study relied on deep sequencing normalized with unique cDNA molecular identifiers.

Spanning cysteine to phenylalanine, the CDR3 consists of 15 amino acids. Only CDR3 DNA remains: 45 bases, in frame from the first base. The V end loses 6 bases and the J end loses 3 bases, and a stretch of 15 bases separates them. The germline V gene encodes CDR1 SNHLY and CDR2 FYNNEI. The paper's findings and limits, for the study overall: Observed TCR beta diversity per million T cells fell roughly linearly with age, and a significant reduction was already apparent by age approximately 40. Bulk unsorted PBMC profiling prevented conclusive comparison of naive and antigen-experienced compartments. The percentage of naive T cells measured by flow cytometry correlated strongly with observed TCR beta diversity. Compared with the aged group, the long-lived group had more naive CD4+ T cells, fewer expanded clones and increased TCR diversity, suggesting age selection. Estimates of total diversity based on one million sequenced T cells were considered lower bounds and underestimates. The CMV infection status of donors was not known, potentially confounding age-related changes in expanded clonotypes.

This clonotype was counted a few times. Its antigen specificity is not known. No base quality values were provided; no much bigger clone lies one nucleotide off. The protocol used for the library was 5' RACE. TCRdb shows the sequencer as Illumina HiSeq 2500. A second about 7 to 11 cycle PCR used a sample-barcoded 5' primer and a J-beta primer mix. A template-switch 5' adaptor carrying 12 random nucleotides introduced a unique molecular identifier onto each TCR beta cDNA molecule. Each sample yielded at least 2.5 million CDR3-containing paired-end reads. The Mint cDNA synthesis kit, primed by a TRBC-specific oligonucleotide, was used to synthesize first-strand cDNA from all RNA. After uracil-DNA glycosylase treatment, a first 18-cycle PCR used universal primers M1SS and BC2_uni_R on all cDNA. For the original study's pipeline: Normalization of each sample was performed by random selection of 1 million high-quality reads, each carrying a distinct molecular identifier. Instead of being binned into consensus sequences, reads with shared molecular identifiers were discarded. MiTCR, set to a Q25 quality threshold and the strictest error-elimination algorithm, was used for CDR3 identification, clonotype clustering and error correction. A nonparametric unseen species model using Euler transformation provided a lower-bound estimate of total TCR beta diversity. TCRdb applied fastp at Q25 and MiXCR to the public reads, then kept only in-frame beta chains. Every CDR3 protein is listed once, alongside the most common genes and DNA of its rows. The V and J calls were not made by the authors but by TCRdb's processing. In all, the sample holds some 800,000 distinct CDR3 sequences, and roughly 25% of those were seen once. In total, the top ten clones hold under 4.5% of the sample.

The donors were roughly 38 Caucasian individuals from Russia, aged roughly 6 to 95 years, who were systemically healthy. Approximately 9.7 milliliters of peripheral blood were drawn from each donor into EDTA-treated Vacutainer tubes. Ficoll-Paque density-gradient centrifugation was used to isolate PBMCs, with at least 6 million per sample. Total RNA was extracted from PBMCs with Trizol reagent, with at least 5 micrograms obtained per sample. For every donor, an aliquot of PBMCs went through flow cytometry to measure the percentages of naive CD45RAhigh/CD27high T cells. These sequences were also reported in another study, on T cells of mothers and their children. From that second study: The donors were nine systemically healthy Caucasian individuals, made up of three mothers and their six children. cDNA synthesis used all of the extracted RNA, with approximately 1.6 ug of RNA in each 15 ul reaction. Sample barcodes and 2-4 random nucleotides were added via the M1S primer in the second PCR. More than 8 million TCR beta CDR3 reads were obtained from each mother, and roughly 3 million reads were obtained from each child. In both related and unrelated pairs, thymic selection shapes the output of TCR recombination in a similar way, with inherited differences having only a minor effect. Normalized repertoire overlap was always found to be slightly, but never significantly, higher in related mother-child pairs than in unrelated mother-child pairs. With a sensitivity of 90 to 100 clones per million clonotypes, no persistent microchimeric T cell clones were detected. The study used deep NGS to compare TCR beta repertoires of mothers and children, seeking features distinguishing related mother-child pairs from unrelated individuals. The mean age was roughly 44 +/- 4 years for the mothers and about 10 +/- 4 years for the children. After adapters were ligated using NEBNext reagents, the libraries underwent 100+100 nt paired-end sequencing on an Illumina HiSeq 2000. To prevent cross-contamination, the mother and child libraries were prepared a month apart and were sequenced in separate runs. For each donor, somewhere between about 450,000 and 2,000,000 distinct TCR beta clonotypes were identified. Naive TCR beta clonotypes were estimated from low-frequency clonotypes matched to each donor's FACS-determined naive share, without sorting.

The clonotype was recovered from a boy aged 5-17 years in good health. What was sequenced was blood. This receptor chain uses TRBV2 and TRBJ1-5; matching of 5 bases hints at TRBD1 as the D gene. The nucleotides read TGTGCCAGCAGCATAACCACAGGAAACAATCAGCCCCAGCATTTT. This encodes CASSITTGNNQPQHF.